This TCR beta chain is drawn from a study of blood T cells in healthy people across ages. Trimming took 4 bases from V and 8 from J; bases not matched to a gene: 22. CDR3 length: 18 residues. Germline V lookup: CDR1 SGHRS, CDR2 YFSETQ. A sample-barcoded 5' primer and a J-beta primer mix were used in a second PCR of about 7 to 12 cycles. In TCRdb, the 5' RACE reads were re-called with MiXCR into one record per CDR3 protein. The sample lists over 1,200,000 distinct CDR3 sequences, around 55% occurring once. This receptor was obtained from a man younger than 30 in good health. The rearrangement links TRBV5-1 to TRBJ2-3, with 7 bases fitting TRBD2. Sequenced material: blood. The CDR3 is CASSPPIGLDRPLVTQYF. In DNA form, the CDR3 reads TGCGCCAGCAGCCCTCCCATAGGACTAGACCGGCCATTGGTTACGCAGTATTTT.